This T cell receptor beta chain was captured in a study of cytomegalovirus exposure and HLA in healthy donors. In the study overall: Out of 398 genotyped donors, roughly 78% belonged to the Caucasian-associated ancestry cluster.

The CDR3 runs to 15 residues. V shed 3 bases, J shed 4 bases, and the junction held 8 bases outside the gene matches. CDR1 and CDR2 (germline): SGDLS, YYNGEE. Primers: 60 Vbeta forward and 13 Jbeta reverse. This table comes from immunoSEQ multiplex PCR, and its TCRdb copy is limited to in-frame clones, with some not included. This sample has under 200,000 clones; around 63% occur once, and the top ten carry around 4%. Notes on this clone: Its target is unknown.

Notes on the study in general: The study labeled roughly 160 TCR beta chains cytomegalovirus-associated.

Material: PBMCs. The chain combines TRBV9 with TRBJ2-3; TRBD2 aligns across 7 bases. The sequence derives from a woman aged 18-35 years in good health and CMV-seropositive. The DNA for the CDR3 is TGTGCCAGCAGCGGATTACTAGCGTTCGCAGATACGCAGTATTTT. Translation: CASSGLLAFADTQYF.